These 10 T cell receptor delta chains were sequenced from one sample in a study of gamma-delta T cells after stem cell transplantation. TCRdb redid the clone calls on the RT-PCR reads with CATT. The data contain hundreds of delta-chain clones, 5.5% to 7% of them singletons. Source material: gamma-delta T cells. The receptors were sampled from a human donor. It is not recorded whose cells these are; they may come from a transplant donor.

The gene calls are TRDV2 and TRDJ1; 13 bases align to TRDD3. Germline CDR1 reads GEAIGNYY; CDR2 reads EKD. This CDR3 has 18 amino acids. V dropped 3 bases and J dropped 0; count of bases not matched to a gene: 9. Here the CDR3 DNA reads TGTGCCTGTGACCCCCTCTTACTGGGGGATACGCACACCGATAAACTCATCTTT. Its protein product is CACDPLLLGDTHTDKLIF.

This clone appeared a few times. This chain joins TRDV1 and TRDJ1; 10 nucleotides agree with TRDD3. The germline V gene has CDR1 TSWWSYY and CDR2 QGS. V shed 1 base and J 1 base; nucleotides not matched to a gene: 12. The CDR3 has 19 amino acids. CDR3 nucleotide sequence: TGTGCTCTTGGGGAACCGACCCGTGGGGGATACTGGATCACCGATAAACTCATCTTT. Translation gives CALGEPTRGGYWITDKLIF.

To note about this clone: The protein that TCRdb holds for this DNA derives from a much larger clone and differs from the translated DNA at residue 10, which likely indicates a read error; the protein shown here is translated from the DNA. The chain has TRDV2 and TRDJ1, with 10 bases that match TRDD3. The V gene's germline CDR1 is GEAIGNYY and CDR2 EKD. The CDR3 has 15 amino acids. With V trimmed by 2 bases and J by 2 bases, 4 bases remained unmatched. The CDR3 region is CACDNWGIRTDKLIF. In nucleotides, the CDR3 is TGTGCCTGTGACAACTGGGGGATCCGGACCGATAAACTCATCTTT.

By frequency in the sample, this clone is hyperexpanded. In the same sample, other DNA sequences code for this CDR3. The gene calls are TRDV2 and TRDJ1, with TRDD3 identical over 7 bases. The CDR3 spans 18 residues. The germline gives CDR1 GEAIGNYY, CDR2 EKD. J was trimmed by 0 bases and V by 2 bases; bases with no gene match: 14. CDR3 protein: CACDRWGTLPPYTDKLIF. DNA of the CDR3: TGTGCCTGTGACAGATGGGGGACTCTCCCGCCGTACACCGATAAACTCATCTTT.

The chain joins TRDV2 to TRDJ3; 11 nucleotides align to TRDD3. The CDR3 loop spans 22 amino acids. J was trimmed by 0 bases and V by 0 bases; bases with no gene match: 12. Germline V gene data show CDR1 as GEAIGNYY and CDR2 as EKD. The CDR3, as DNA: TGTGCCTGTGACACCGCTGGGGGATACCAAGGGCACAGCTCCTGGGACACCCGACAGATGTTTTTC. It yields the protein CACDTAGGYQGHSSWDTRQMFF.

This clone was seen a few times. A far larger clone is only one base removed, so a read error is likely. This sample also contains other DNA sequences that code for the same CDR3. The chain recombines TRDV1 with TRDJ1, with 11 bases that match TRDD3. After removal of 3 bases from V and 1 base from J, the junction contained 22 bases not matched to a gene. This CDR3 spans 22 amino acids. The germline gives CDR1 TSWWSYY, CDR2 QGS. The CDR3 DNA reads as TGTGCTCTTGGGGATCCACGAAGGTCAGTACGGCTGGGGGATACAGGCACCGATAAACTCATCTTT. Its protein product is CALGDPRRSVRLGDTGTDKLIF.

The chain employs TRDV2 and TRDJ1; 8 bases match TRDD3. The CDR3 runs to 19 residues. Losses at the gene ends were 0 bases for V and 1 base for J; bases not matched to a gene: 15. The V gene's germline CDR1 is GEAIGNYY and CDR2 EKD. As DNA, the CDR3 is TGTGCCTGTGACACCGTTGAGGGGATACACAGAGTGGGCACCGATAAACTCATCTTT. This translates into CACDTVEGIHRVGTDKLIF.

In the case of this clone: A far more abundant clone sits one base away, making this likely a read error. Other DNA sequences in this specimen translate into the identical CDR3. CDR3 in amino acids: CALGETPGEHGKLIF. The CDR3 DNA sequence: TGTGCTCTTGGGGAAACACCGGGCGAACACGGGAAACTCATCTTC. This chain uses TRDV1 with TRDJ1, with D unresolved. The V gene's germline CDR1 is TSWWSYY and CDR2 QGS. The CDR3 consists of 15 residues.

To note about this clone: A read error likely explains why the TCRdb protein, taken from a much larger clone, differs from this DNA's translation at residue 3; the protein shown is translated from the DNA. The chain is built from TRDV2 and TRDJ1, with TRDD3 as a possible D gene (6 bases). The CDR3 spans 18 residues. CDR1 GEAIGNYY and CDR2 EKD come from the germline V gene. The CDR3 here is CAFDTLVDTGKNTDKLIF. As DNA, the CDR3 is TGTGCCTTTGACACCCTAGTAGATACGGGGAAAAACACCGATAAACTCATCTTT.

This clone is judged medium-sized. The TCRdb protein comes from a much larger clone and disagrees with this DNA's translation at residue 8, likely due to a read error; the protein given here is derived from the DNA. The chain uses TRDV2 and TRDJ1; 9 bases line up with TRDD3. Germline V gives CDR1 GEAIGNYY, CDR2 EKD. The junction had 6 bases not matched to a gene; V was cut back by 2 bases and J by 3 bases. This CDR3 has 15 residues. CDR3 bases: TGTGCCTGTGACAACTGGGGGACCCGGGCCGATAAACTCATCTTT. It translates to CACDNWGTRADKLIF.